This T cell receptor (beta chain) is from a study of shared clonotypes between healthy human individuals. The CDR3 consists of 15 residues. Germline assignment: CDR1 MGHRA and CDR2 YSYEKL. V was clipped by 1 base and J by 3 bases, with 12 bases between them. CD8 cells regarded as naive lacked CD45RO, were positively chosen for CCR7, and omitted terminally differentiated effector memory CD45RA+ cells. Profiled with immunoSEQ multiplex PCR; TCRdb holds only in-frame clones, not every one. The sample records about 580,000 clones, roughly 98% being singletons. The TCR sequence derives from a man between 25 and 39 years old in good health. The rearrangement uses TRBV4-1 and TRBJ1-2; unclear D gene. Sequencing was performed on naive CD8+ T cells sorted from blood. CDR3 coding DNA: TGCGCCAGCAGCCAAGGACACCGGTCGGACTATGGCTACACCTTC. Residues: CASSQGHRSDYGYTF.